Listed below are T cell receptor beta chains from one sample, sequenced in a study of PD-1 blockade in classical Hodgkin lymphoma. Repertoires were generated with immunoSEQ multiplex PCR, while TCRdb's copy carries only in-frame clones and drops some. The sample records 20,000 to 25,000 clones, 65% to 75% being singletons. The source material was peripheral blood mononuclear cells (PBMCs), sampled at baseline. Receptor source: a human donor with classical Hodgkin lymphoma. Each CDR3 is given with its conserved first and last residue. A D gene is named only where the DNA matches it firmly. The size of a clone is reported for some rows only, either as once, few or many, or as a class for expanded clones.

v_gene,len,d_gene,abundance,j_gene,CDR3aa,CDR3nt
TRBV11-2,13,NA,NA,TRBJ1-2,CASSPVGNYGYTF,TGTGCCAGCAGCCCGGTCGGAAACTATGGCTACACCTTC
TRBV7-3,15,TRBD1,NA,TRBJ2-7,CASSSRQGIRDEQYF,TGTGCCAGCAGCTCCCGACAGGGAATCCGCGACGAGCAGTACTTC
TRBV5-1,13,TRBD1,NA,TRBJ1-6,CASHRGNNSPLHF,TGCGCCAGTCACAGGGGGAACAATTCACCCCTCCACTTT
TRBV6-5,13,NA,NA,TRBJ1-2,CASSYSGWDGYTF,TGTGCCAGCAGTTACTCGGGATGGGATGGCTACACCTTC
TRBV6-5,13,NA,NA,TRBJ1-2,CASSSSGAGGYTF,TGTGCCAGCAGTTCATCGGGGGCCGGTGGCTACACCTTC
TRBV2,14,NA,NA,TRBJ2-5,CASTSFGRVETQYF,TGTGCCAGCACCTCCTTCGGAAGAGTGGAGACCCAGTACTTC
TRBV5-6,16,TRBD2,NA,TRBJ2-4,CASSYLGGQGKNIQYF,TGTGCCAGCAGCTATTTGGGAGGGCAAGGCAAAAACATTCAGTACTTC
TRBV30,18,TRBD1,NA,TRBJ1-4,CAWSVFHQGVVTNEKLFF,TGTGCCTGGAGTGTATTCCATCAGGGGGTGGTAACTAATGAAAAACTGTTTTTT
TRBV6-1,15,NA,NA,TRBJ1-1,CASSANFRPNTEAFF,TGTGCCAGCAGTGCTAATTTTAGGCCCAACACTGAAGCTTTCTTT
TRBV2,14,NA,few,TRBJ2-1,CASRRVTSYNEQFF,TGTGCCAGCAGGAGAGTAACATCCTACAATGAGCAGTTCTTC
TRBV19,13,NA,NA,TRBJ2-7,CASSPLDKYEQYF,TGTGCCAGTAGCCCGCTGGACAAATACGAGCAGTACTTC
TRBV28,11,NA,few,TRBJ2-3,CASSWIDTQYF,TGTGCCAGCAGTTGGATAGATACGCAGTATTTT
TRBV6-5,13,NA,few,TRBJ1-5,CASSYSEDLPQHF,TGTGCCAGCAGTTACTCAGAAGACCTACCCCAGCATTTT
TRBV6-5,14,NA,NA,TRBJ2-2,CASSYPGSAGELFF,TGTGCCAGCAGTTACCCTGGTTCCGCCGGGGAGCTGTTTTTT
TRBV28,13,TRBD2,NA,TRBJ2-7,CASSPGGNREQYF,TGTGCCAGCAGCCCCGGGGGGAATAGGGAGCAGTACTTC
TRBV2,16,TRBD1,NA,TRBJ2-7,CASSRIRGQGSYGQYF,TGTGCCAGCAGTCGAATCCGGGGACAGGGGTCCTACGGGCAGTACTTC
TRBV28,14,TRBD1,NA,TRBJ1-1,CASRQGGGQTEAFF,TGTGCCAGCAGACAAGGAGGGGGCCAGACTGAAGCTTTCTTT
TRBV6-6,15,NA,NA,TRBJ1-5,CASSYSGDRIQPQHF,TGTGCCAGCAGTTACTCGGGGGACCGCATTCAGCCCCAGCATTTT
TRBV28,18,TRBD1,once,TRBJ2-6,CASNPWGQGYSGANVLTF,TGTGCCAGCAACCCTTGGGGACAGGGTTACTCAGGGGCCAACGTCCTGACTTTC
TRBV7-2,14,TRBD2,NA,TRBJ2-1,CASSLASGNNEQFF,TGTGCCAGCAGCTTAGCTAGCGGGAACAATGAGCAGTTCTTC
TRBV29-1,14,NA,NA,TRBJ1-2,CSVEDLRRGGGYTF,TGCAGCGTTGAAGATCTTCGAAGAGGGGGTGGCTACACCTTC
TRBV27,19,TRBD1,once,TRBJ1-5,CASRTYRDRGVKSNQPQHF,TGTGCCAGCAGGACATACCGGGACAGGGGCGTGAAAAGCAATCAGCCCCAGCATTTT
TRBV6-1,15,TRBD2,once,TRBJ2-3,CASSATSGGGDTQYF,TGTGCCAGCAGTGCGACTAGCGGGGGAGGGGATACGCAGTATTTT
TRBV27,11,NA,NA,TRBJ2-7,CASHTGSEQYF,TGTGCCAGCCATACAGGGTCCGAGCAGTACTTC
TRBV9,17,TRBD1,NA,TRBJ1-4,CASSLGLRTGGSEKLFF,TGTGCCAGCAGCCTTGGGCTTCGGACAGGGGGCTCGGAAAAACTGTTTTTT
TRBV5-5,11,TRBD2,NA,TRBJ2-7,CASSLTGTRHF,TGTGCCAGCAGCTTGACCGGGACTAGGCACTTC
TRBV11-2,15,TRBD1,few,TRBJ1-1,CASSRGTGQNTEAFF,TGTGCCAGCAGCCGGGGGACAGGACAAAACACTGAAGCTTTCTTT
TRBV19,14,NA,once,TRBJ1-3,CASSDHDRRNTIYF,TGTGCCAGTAGCGATCATGACAGGAGAAACACCATATATTTT
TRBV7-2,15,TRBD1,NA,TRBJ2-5,CASSRVTGGQETQYF,TGCGCCAGCAGCCGGGTTACAGGGGGACAAGAGACCCAGTACTTC
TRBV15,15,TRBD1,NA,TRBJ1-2,CATSRDRTGSYGYTF,TGTGCCACCAGCAGAGATCGGACAGGGAGCTATGGCTACACCTTC
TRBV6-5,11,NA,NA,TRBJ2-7,CASSLLYEQYF,TGTGCCAGCAGCCTCCTGTACGAGCAGTACTTC
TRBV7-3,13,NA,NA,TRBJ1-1,CASSLVQGTEAFF,TGTGCCAGCAGCTTAGTGCAGGGGACTGAAGCTTTCTTT
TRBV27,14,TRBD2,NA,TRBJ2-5,CASSTTSGQETQYF,TGTGCCAGCTCCACTACTAGCGGACAAGAGACCCAGTACTTC
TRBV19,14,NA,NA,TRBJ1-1,CASSKLSGDTEAFF,TGTGCCAGTAGTAAACTATCGGGCGACACTGAAGCTTTCTTT
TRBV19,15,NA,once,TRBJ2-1,CASSKGGRSYNEQFF,TGTGCCAGTAGTAAGGGCGGACGGTCCTACAATGAGCAGTTCTTC
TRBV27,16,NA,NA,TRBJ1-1,CASSLSPGRANTEAFF,TGTGCCAGCAGTTTATCACCGGGGAGGGCAAACACTGAAGCTTTCTTT
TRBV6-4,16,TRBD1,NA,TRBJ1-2,CASSPGTGRDNYGYTF,TGTGCCAGCAGCCCCGGGACAGGGAGAGATAACTATGGCTACACCTTC
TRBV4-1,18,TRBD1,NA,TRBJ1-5,CASSQWGPGQGGNQPQHF,TGCGCCAGCAGCCAATGGGGACCGGGACAGGGGGGCAATCAGCCCCAGCATTTT
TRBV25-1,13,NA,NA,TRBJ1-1,CASIGHPNTEAFF,TGTGCCAGCATAGGGCACCCGAACACTGAAGCTTTCTTT
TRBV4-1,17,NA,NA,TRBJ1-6,CASSQEVGLSYNSPLHF,TGCGCCAGCAGCCAAGAAGTGGGGTTATCCTATAATTCACCCCTCCACTTT
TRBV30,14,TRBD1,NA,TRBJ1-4,CAWSVGTANEKLFF,TGTGCCTGGAGTGTAGGGACAGCGAATGAAAAACTGTTTTTT
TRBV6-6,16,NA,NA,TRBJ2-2,CASSYSINMATGELFF,TGTGCCAGCAGTTACTCGATAAATATGGCGACCGGGGAGCTGTTTTTT
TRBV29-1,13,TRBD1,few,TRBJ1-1,CSVVIRGGTEAFF,TGCAGCGTTGTTATCAGGGGGGGGACTGAAGCTTTCTTT
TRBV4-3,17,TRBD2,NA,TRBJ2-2,CASSQGTSGVHTGELFF,TGCGCCAGCAGCCAAGGGACTAGCGGGGTCCACACCGGGGAGCTGTTTTTT
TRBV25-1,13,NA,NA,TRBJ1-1,CASSRQGWTEAFF,TGTGCCAGCAGTCGGCAGGGGTGGACTGAAGCTTTCTTT
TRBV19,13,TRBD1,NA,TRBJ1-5,CAAGDRFYQPQHF,TGTGCCGCCGGGGACAGGTTCTATCAGCCCCAGCATTTT
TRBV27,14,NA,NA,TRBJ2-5,CASKKGVSQETQYF,TGTGCCAGCAAAAAAGGGGTTTCACAAGAGACCCAGTACTTC
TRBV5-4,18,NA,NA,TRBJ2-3,CASSPLFGTPRTTDTQYF,TGTGCCAGCAGCCCATTGTTTGGGACCCCTAGGACCACAGATACGCAGTATTTT
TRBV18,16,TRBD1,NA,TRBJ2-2,CASSPRSDRGTGELFF,TGTGCCAGCTCACCACGGTCGGACAGGGGAACCGGGGAGCTGTTTTTT
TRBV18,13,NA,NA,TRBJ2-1,CASSRTTGDEQFF,TGTGCCAGCTCACGAACGACGGGGGATGAGCAGTTCTTC
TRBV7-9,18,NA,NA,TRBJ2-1,CASSLHEERFGACWEQFF,TGTGCCAGCAGCTTACACGAGGAACGTTTTGGGGCGTGTTGGGAGCAGTTCTTC
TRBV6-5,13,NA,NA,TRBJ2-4,CASVDLAKNIQYF,TGTGCCAGCGTAGACCTAGCCAAAAACATTCAGTACTTC
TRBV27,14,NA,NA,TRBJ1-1,CASSLYGGRTEAFF,TGTGCCAGCAGTTTATATGGGGGAAGGACTGAAGCTTTCTTT
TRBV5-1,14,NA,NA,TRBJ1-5,CASSLGSDNQPQHF,TGCGCCAGCAGCTTGGGCTCAGACAATCAGCCCCAGCATTTT
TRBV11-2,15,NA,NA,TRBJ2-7,CASSLAPGTSYEQYF,TGTGCCAGCAGCTTAGCCCCGGGGACTTCCTACGAGCAGTACTTC
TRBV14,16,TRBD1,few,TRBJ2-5,CASSRLSTGIQETQYF,TGTGCCAGCAGCCGACTATCGACAGGGATCCAAGAGACCCAGTACTTC
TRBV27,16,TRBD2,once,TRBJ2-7,CASSPSSGRASYEQYF,TGTGCCAGCAGCCCCTCTAGCGGGAGGGCCTCCTACGAGCAGTACTTC
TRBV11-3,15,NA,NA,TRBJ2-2,CASSEIQGDTGELFF,TGTGCCAGCAGCGAAATCCAGGGAGACACCGGGGAGCTGTTTTTT
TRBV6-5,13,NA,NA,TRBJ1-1,CASSRRREAEAFF,TGTGCCAGCAGCCGGCGCAGGGAGGCTGAAGCTTTCTTT
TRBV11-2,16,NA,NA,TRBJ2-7,CASSPRMRTSSYEQYF,TGTGCCAGCAGCCCGCGGATGCGAACTAGCTCCTACGAGCAGTACTTC